Presented here are 20 T cell receptor beta chains from one specimen sequenced in a study of T-cell reconstitution after alpha-beta-depleted transplantation in children. The TCRbeta library was prepared with unique molecular identifiers. One entry per CDR3 protein results from TCRdb running MiXCR on the PCR reads. The sample gives roughly 310,000 distinct CDR3 sequences, around 25% of which show up once; approximately 11% is in the top ten. This sample comprised PBMCs, mostly from graft donor cells, obtained 180 days after TCRalphabeta/CD19-depleted stem cell transplant. All receptors come from a male patient younger than 18 who had a stem cell transplant for acute lymphoblastic leukemia, so the T cells may come from the graft donor.

This clonotype was picked up a small number of times. The rearrangement links TRBV5-1 to TRBJ2-5; no definite D call. The CDR3 sequence is 16 residues long. Trimming pared 4 bases from V and 4 bases from J, leaving 20 bases between. Germline CDR1 reads SGHRS; CDR2 reads YFSETQ. The CDR3 DNA is TGCGCCAGCAGCCCTCATTCTCGGTCGGGTATAGAGACCCAGTACTTC. Protein: CASSPHSRSGIETQYF.

This clonotype was counted only a few times. This chain joins TRBV9 and TRBJ1-3; tentatively, D is TRBD1 (5 bases). V was pared by 3 bases and J by 0 bases, with 13 bases between. Per germline, CDR1 SGDLS and CDR2 YYNGEE. This CDR3 is built from 16 residues. In nucleotides, the CDR3 is TGTGCCAGCAGCGCGCCGGGACCGTACTCTGGAAACACCATATATTTT. It encodes CASSAPGPYSGNTIYF.

Only a few counts were recorded for this clonotype. The CDR3 is CASSLYVNEKLFF. Here the CDR3 DNA reads TGTGCCAGCAGTTTATATGTTAATGAAAAACTGTTTTTT. The rearrangement links TRBV27 to TRBJ1-4; no clear D. The CDR3 extends over 13 amino acids. Per the germline V gene, CDR1 is MNHEY and CDR2 is SMNVEV (reference sequence). Deletions cut 1 base from V and 4 bases from J, with 4 bases between.

Worth noting for this clonotype: The junction does not match germline at one end; this may be a read error. V is TRBV20-1 and J is TRBJ2-5; D uncertain. Germline CDR1 DFQATT, CDR2 SNEGSKA (reference sequence). The CDR3 runs 14 residues. CDR3 DNA sequence: TGCAGTGCCACGGCGCAAAGGGCTCAAGGGACCCAGTACTTC. Encoded protein: CSATAQRAQGTQYF.

This clonotype was seen only a few times. The genes are TRBV10-2 and TRBJ2-5; 13 positions agree with TRBD2. This CDR3 region has 17 residues. V gave up 6 bases and J gave up 5 bases; unmatched junction bases: 12. Germline values: CDR1 WSHSY, CDR2 SAAADI. CDR3 DNA: TGCGCCAGCAGGGCCGGACTAGCGGGAGATGGGGTCGAGACCCAGTACTTC. It is translated as CASRAGLAGDGVETQYF.

In this sample, this clonotype turned up a few times. The gene calls are TRBV7-2 and TRBJ2-7, with unresolved D. V lost 5 bases, J lost 6 bases, and 14 bases lay in between. This CDR3 has 13 amino acids. The germline V gene encodes CDR1 SGHTA and CDR2 FQGNSA. CDR3 residues: CASSPWATSEQYF. As DNA, the CDR3 is TGTGCCAGCAGCCCGTGGGCCACCAGCGAGCAGTACTTC.

CDR3 nucleotides: TGTGCCAGCAGCACCCTTCCGGCTGGGGCCAACGTCCTGACTTTC. Translated, it gives CASSTLPAGANVLTF. J is TRBJ2-6 and V is TRBV7-3, with D unresolved. Germline lookup yields CDR1 SGHTA and CDR2 FQGTGA. V shed 5 bases and J shed 2 bases, with 10 bases lying between them. There are 15 residues in the CDR3.

This clonotype was recorded once. The chain uses TRBV24-1 and TRBJ2-2; TRBD2 matches 8 bases. V shed 7 bases, J shed 2 bases, and the junction held 11 bases outside the gene matches. In germline, CDR1 is KGHDR, CDR2 SFDVKD. The CDR3 is 17 residues long. The CDR3 region is CATSRGALAENTGELFF. Written as DNA, the CDR3 is TGTGCCACCAGCCGTGGGGCACTAGCGGAAAACACCGGGGAGCTGTTTTTT.

V and J are TRBV27 and TRBJ2-2, with D uncertain. The CDR3 extends over 14 amino acids. Trimming stripped 3 bases from V and 1 base from J, with 6 bases between. Germline V CDR1 and CDR2: MNHEY, SMNVEV (reference sequence). CDR3 nucleotide sequence: TGTGCCAGCAGTTTTGAAGAGAACACCGGGGAGCTGTTTTTT. It encodes CASSFEENTGELFF.

This chain joins TRBV6-5 and TRBJ2-3, with 14 bases that match TRBD2. V was clipped by 2 bases and J by 5 bases; unmatched bases: 6. The CDR3 is 17 residues long. Germline V CDR1 and CDR2: MNHEY, SVGAGI. The CDR3 region has the DNA TGTGCCAGCAGTTACGATTCCGGACTAGCGGGGGGAGATACGCAGTATTTT. As protein: CASSYDSGLAGGDTQYF.

This clonotype was detected a few times. The J gene is TRBJ2-1, the V gene TRBV7-3, with 15 bases fitting TRBD2. V lost 5 bases to trimming and J lost 2 bases; unmatched junction nucleotides: 10. This CDR3 has 19 amino acids. The germline V gene has CDR1 SGHTA and CDR2 FQGTGA. CDR3 DNA sequence: TGTGCCAGCAGCCCGTACCCCGGGACTAGCGGGAGGACCTACAATGAGCAGTTCTTC. Protein sequence: CASSPYPGTSGRTYNEQFF. Full variable domain (missing parts from reference TRBV7-3 and TRBJ2-1): GAGVSQTPSNKVTEKGKYVELRCDPISGHTALYWYRQSLGQGPEFLIYFQGTGAADDSGLPNDRFFAVRPEGSVSTLKIQRTERGDSAVYLCASSPYPGTSGRTYNEQFFGPGTRLTVL.

The rearrangement uses TRBV5-1 and TRBJ2-7; no clear D. Germline V gives CDR1 SGHRS, CDR2 YFSETQ. This CDR3 is built from 13 residues. Deletions cut 0 bases from V and 3 bases from J, with 7 bases between. The chain's CDR3 is CASSLESLYEQYF. DNA for the CDR3: TGCGCCAGCAGCTTGGAATCCCTCTACGAGCAGTACTTC.

This clonotype was seen more than once but under ten times. The chain combines TRBV15 with TRBJ2-1, with TRBD2 identical over 7 bases. Germline CDR1 is LNHNV and CDR2 is YYDKDF (reference sequence). Unmatched junction bases numbered 16, after V lost 4 bases and J lost 4 bases. This CDR3 contains 18 residues. The CDR3 region has the DNA TGTGCCACCAGCACCGAGGTCGTGCCGGGGGGTGGGTACAATGAGCAGTTCTTC. Translating gives CATSTEVVPGGGYNEQFF.

The chain links TRBV4-1 to TRBJ2-2; 9 bases fit TRBD2. Germline CDR1 is MGHRA and CDR2 is YSYEKL. CDR3 length: 17 amino acids. The V and J ends lost 4 bases and 7 bases, in that order; junction bases with no gene match: 13. The CDR3 protein is CASSLRTFLAGNGELFF. The CDR3 DNA reads as TGCGCCAGCAGCCTCAGAACATTCCTAGCGGGAAACGGGGAGCTGTTTTTT.

This clonotype was found a few times. The chain links TRBV5-1 to TRBJ2-2; D is undetermined. This CDR3 spans 16 amino acids. Trimming cost V 0 bases and J 5 bases, with 14 bases left between them. CDR1 and CDR2 (germline): SGHRS, YFSETQ. The CDR3 protein is CASSLAPGYRTGELFF. The DNA of the CDR3 is TGCGCCAGCAGCTTGGCCCCCGGGTATCGGACCGGGGAGCTGTTTTTT.

The V and J genes are TRBV9 and TRBJ2-7; 7 bases are shared with TRBD2. The V gene's germline CDR1 is SGDLS and CDR2 YYNGEE. V was clipped by 0 bases and J by 5 bases; unmatched bases: 11. CDR3 size: 16 residues. The CDR3, as DNA: TGTGCCAGCAGCGTAGGGCTAGCGGCCGCCGGCGACGAGCAGTACTTC. Amino acids: CASSVGLAAAGDEQYF.

The table lists this clonotype with a few counts. The chain uses TRBV7-3 and TRBJ2-1; 9 bases map to TRBD1. Germline loops: CDR1 SGHTA, CDR2 FQGTGA. V shed 2 bases, J shed 7 bases, and the junction held 9 bases outside the gene matches. The CDR3 contains 16 residues. The CDR3 coding sequence is TGTGCCAGCAGCTTACAGGGGACAGGGCAGTTGAATGAGCAGTTCTTC. Its protein product is CASSLQGTGQLNEQFF.

The chain has TRBV20-1 and TRBJ1-5; TRBD1 is a possible D gene (6 bases). Germline V gives CDR1 DFQATT, CDR2 SNEGSKA (reference sequence). The CDR3 contains 16 residues. V was cut by 0 bases and J by 0 bases, with 12 bases left in between. The CDR3 here is CSARDLGGYSNQPQHF. CDR3 DNA sequence: TGCAGTGCTAGAGACCTCGGGGGCTATAGCAATCAGCCCCAGCATTTT.

This clonotype came up a few times. The rearrangement joins TRBV5-1 to TRBJ1-4; no definite D call. The CDR3 extends over 14 amino acids. V was cut by 0 bases and J by 0 bases, with 3 bases left in between. Germline V CDR1 and CDR2: SGHRS, YFSETQ. The chain's CDR3 is CASSLGATNEKLFF. In DNA form, the CDR3 reads TGCGCCAGCAGCTTGGGTGCAACTAATGAAAAACTGTTTTTT.

The rearrangement joins TRBV10-1 to TRBJ2-1; TRBD2 agrees at 10 bases. Germline V gene lookup returns CDR1 WNHNN and CDR2 SYGVQD (reference sequence). CDR3 size: 18 residues. J gave up 1 base and V 0 bases, and 6 bases lay outside the gene matches. CDR3 protein: CASSESGILAGSYNEQFF. In DNA form, the CDR3 reads TGCGCCAGCAGTGAGTCAGGGATACTAGCGGGGTCCTACAATGAGCAGTTCTTC.